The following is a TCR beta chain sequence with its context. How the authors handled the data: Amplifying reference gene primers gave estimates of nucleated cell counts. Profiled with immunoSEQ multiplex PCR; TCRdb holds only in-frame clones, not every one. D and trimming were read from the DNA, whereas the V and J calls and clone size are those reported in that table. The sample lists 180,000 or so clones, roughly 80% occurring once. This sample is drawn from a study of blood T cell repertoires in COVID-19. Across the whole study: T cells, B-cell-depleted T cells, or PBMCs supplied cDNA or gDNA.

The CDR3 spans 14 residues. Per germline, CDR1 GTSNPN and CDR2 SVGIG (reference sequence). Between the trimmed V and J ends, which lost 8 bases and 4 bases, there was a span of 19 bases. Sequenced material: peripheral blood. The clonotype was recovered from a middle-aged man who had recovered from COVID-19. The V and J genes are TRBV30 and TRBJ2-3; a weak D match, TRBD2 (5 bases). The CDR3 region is CAGGSGRVPDTQYF. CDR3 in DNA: TGTGCCGGAGGATCAGGTCGAGTCCCAGATACGCAGTATTTT.